These T cell receptor beta chains were read from a single sample in a study of regulatory T cells in long-lasting Graves disease. One entry per CDR3 protein, called by TCRdb with MiXCR from the multiplex PCR reads. The data contain fewer than 550,000 distinct CDR3 sequences, 15% to 20% of them seen just once; the ten biggest clones take up around a quarter. These data were likewise used in another study, on T cells in Graves' hyperthyroidism and ophthalmopathy.

This specimen was peripheral blood mononuclear cells (PBMCs), taken at new diagnosis, from a patient treated with antithyroid drugs. The receptors originated from a woman aged 35-65 years with Graves disease. CDR3s include the opening cysteine and the closing phenylalanine or tryptophan. A D gene is named only where the DNA matches it firmly. Clone size, where shown, is once, few, many, or a class for clones that have expanded.

14	-	-	TRBV29-1	TRBJ2-1	CSVGGTALYNEQFF	TGCAGCGTAGGGGGGACAGCTCTCTACAATGAGCAGTTCTTC
13	few	-	TRBV2	TRBJ1-5	CALRGLNNQPQHF	TGTGCCCTAAGGGGTTTGAACAATCAGCCCCAGCATTTT
17	-	-	TRBV4-1	TRBJ1-4	CASSPFFLRGVQEKLFF	TGCGCCAGCAGCCCCTTTTTTCTCCGAGGGGTCCAGGAAAAACTGTTTTTT
12	-	-	TRBV10-1	TRBJ2-3	CASSPSVDTQYF	TGCGCCAGCAGTCCTAGCGTGGATACGCAGTATTTT
16	many	TRBD1	TRBV2	TRBJ1-6	CATPGQGMLGDSPLHF	TGTGCCACGCCGGGACAGGGGATGTTAGGGGATTCACCCCTCCACTTT
14	-	TRBD2	TRBV20-1	TRBJ2-4	CSARPGGGGDIQYF	TGCAGTGCTCGCCCGGGGGGCGGGGGGGACATTCAGTACTTC
14	-	-	TRBV4-1	TRBJ1-5	CASSQRWGDQPQHF	TGCGCCAGCAGCCAACGGTGGGGTGATCAGCCCCAGCATTTT
15	many	-	TRBV7-9	TRBJ2-7	CASSTPGHSSYEQYF	TGTGCCAGCAGCACGCCGGGACATTCGAGCTACGAGCAGTACTTC
15	few	-	TRBV11-2	TRBJ2-7	CASSLEARGSYEQYF	TGTGCCAGCAGCTTAGAGGCCAGAGGGTCCTACGAGCAGTACTTC
12	-	-	TRBV3-1	TRBJ1-2	CASSRALGGYTF	TGTGCCAGCAGCCGGGCCCTGGGCGGCTACACCTTC
17	-	-	TRBV19	TRBJ1-6	CASSIQTGLQGNSPLHF	TGTGCCAGTAGTATCCAGACAGGCCTTCAGGGTAATTCACCCCTCCACTTT
11	-	-	TRBV29-1	TRBJ2-7	CSVRGGYEQYF	TGCAGCGTTAGGGGTGGCTACGAGCAGTACTTC
15	-	TRBD1	TRBV29-1	TRBJ1-2	CSVASGQARGYGYTF	TGCAGCGTTGCCTCAGGACAGGCTCGCGGCTATGGCTACACCTTC
14	many	-	TRBV18	TRBJ1-4	CASSPLRTSEKLFF	TGTGCCAGCTCACCTTTGCGGACTAGCGAAAAACTGTTTTTT
15	-	TRBD1	TRBV19	TRBJ1-1	CASSVGRDRNTEAFF	TGTGCCAGTAGTGTCGGCCGGGACAGGAACACTGAAGCTTTCTTT
17	-	-	TRBV4-1	TRBJ2-1	CASSQVPRGATYNEQFF	TGCGCCAGCAGCCAGGTCCCCCGCGGGGCGACCTACAATGAGCAGTTCTTC
15	-	-	TRBV12-3/TRBV12-4	TRBJ1-4	CASSPHLGGGEKLFF	TGTGCCAGCAGTCCCCATTTAGGGGGGGGAGAAAAACTGTTTTTT
12	many	-	TRBV2	TRBJ2-5	CAGLLYQETQYF	TGTGCCGGTCTTTTATACCAAGAGACCCAGTACTTC
13	many	-	TRBV29-1	TRBJ1-5	CSVRQTSNQPQHF	TGCAGCGTTCGACAGACTAGCAATCAGCCCCAGCATTTT
15	-	TRBD1	TRBV9	TRBJ1-1	CASSLGTEPNTEAFF	TGTGCCAGCAGCCTGGGGACAGAACCTAACACTGAAGCTTTCTTT
18	-	TRBD2	TRBV7-9	TRBJ2-7	CASSLGGLAGGSSYEQYF	TGTGCCAGCAGCTTGGGAGGACTAGCGGGGGGTAGCTCCTACGAGCAGTACTTC
16	many	-	TRBV7-2	TRBJ2-1	CASSLARASSYNEQFF	TGTGCCAGCAGCTTAGCGCGGGCGAGCTCCTACAATGAGCAGTTCTTC
13	many	-	TRBV6-5	TRBJ1-5	CASSYSDGEPQHF	TGTGCCAGCAGTTATTCGGACGGAGAGCCCCAGCATTTT
15	many	TRBD1	TRBV12-3/TRBV12-4	TRBJ1-4	CASSSPGQGNEKLFF	TGTGCCAGCAGTTCACCGGGACAGGGGAATGAAAAACTGTTTTTT
14	-	-	TRBV3-1	TRBJ2-7	CASSRRQAPYEQYF	TGTGCCAGCAGCCGCAGACAGGCCCCCTACGAGCAGTACTTC
15	many	-	TRBV6-1	TRBJ1-2	CASSKIRVDLDGYTF	TGTGCCAGCAGTAAAATCAGGGTCGACCTTGATGGCTACACCTTC
11	few	-	TRBV2	TRBJ1-1	CASSAEGAAFF	TGTGCCAGCAGTGCCGAAGGAGCGGCTTTCTTT
16	many	-	TRBV5-5	TRBJ1-1	CASSLEGVRLSTEAFF	TGTGCCAGCAGCTTGGAAGGGGTGCGGCTGAGCACTGAAGCTTTCTTT
13	few	-	TRBV5-1	TRBJ2-7	CASSLDRVYEQHF	TGCGCCAGCAGCTTGGACAGGGTCTACGAGCAGCACTTC
13	few	-	TRBV12-3/TRBV12-4	TRBJ1-6	CASKWGDNSPLHF	TGTGCCAGCAAATGGGGGGATAATTCACCCCTCCACTTT
19	many	TRBD2	TRBV6-2/TRBV6-3	TRBJ2-3	CASSKQWGSGGSLVDTQYF	TGTGCCAGCAGTAAGCAGTGGGGCAGCGGGGGGTCCCTGGTGGATACGCAGTATTTT
13	many	TRBD2	TRBV6-1	TRBJ2-4	CASSQTSGNIQYF	TGTGCCAGCAGCCAAACTAGCGGCAACATTCAGTACTTC
13	many	TRBD1	TRBV28	TRBJ1-5	CASSSQGGQPQHF	TGTGCCAGCAGTTCCCAGGGGGGACAGCCCCAGCATTTT
14	few	-	TRBV12-3/TRBV12-4	TRBJ2-7	CASRTGAGVYEQYF	TGTGCCAGCAGGACCGGGGCAGGGGTCTACGAGCAGTACTTC
14	-	-	TRBV5-1	TRBJ2-1	CASSLWEEGSEQFF	TGCGCCAGCAGCTTATGGGAGGAGGGTTCTGAGCAGTTCTTC
13	many	-	TRBV13	TRBJ1-1	CASKDWVNTEAFF	TGTGCCAGCAAAGACTGGGTGAACACTGAAGCTTTCTTT
15	-	TRBD1	TRBV6-1	TRBJ1-5	CASSEGQGANQPQHF	TGTGCCAGCAGTGAGGGACAGGGAGCTAATCAGCCCCAGCATTTT
14	many	-	TRBV12-3/TRBV12-4	TRBJ1-5	CASRSQGGNQPQHF	TGTGCCAGCAGGTCACAGGGTGGCAATCAGCCCCAGCATTTT
14	many	-	TRBV3-1	TRBJ1-1	CASSQVWGYTEAFF	TGTGCCAGCAGCCAAGTTTGGGGTTACACTGAAGCTTTCTTT
15	-	-	TRBV7-3	TRBJ1-2	CASSLNGGSDYGYTF	TGTGCCAGCAGCTTAAACGGGGGATCGGACTATGGCTACACCTTC
15	-	TRBD1	TRBV11-2	TRBJ1-6	CASSFATGGPVSLHF	TGTGCCAGCAGCTTCGCGACAGGGGGCCCTGTCTCCCTCCACTTT
15	-	-	TRBV5-5	TRBJ2-1	CASSFGQSSYNEQFF	TGTGCCAGCAGCTTTGGACAGAGCTCCTACAATGAGCAGTTCTTC
16	-	-	TRBV6-2/TRBV6-3	TRBJ2-3	CASSYRQGGAADTQYF	TGTGCCAGCAGTTACAGGCAGGGGGGCGCCGCAGATACGCAGTATTTT
17	once	TRBD2	TRBV15	TRBJ2-1	CATSREWGSGEYNEQFF	TGTGCCACCAGCAGAGAATGGGGTAGCGGGGAATACAATGAGCAGTTCTTC